Sequencing of this T cell receptor (beta chain) was carried out in a study of identifying expanded T cells in peripheral blood. This CDR3 is 13 amino acids long. In germline, CDR1 is MNHEY, CDR2 SVGAGI. Between the trimmed V and J ends, which lost 2 bases and 8 bases, there was a span of 12 bases. TCRdb's copy holds only in-frame clones and misses some; the assay was immunoSEQ multiplex PCR. Altogether 95,000 to 100,000 clones are present, 70% to 90% being singletons, with the ten largest covering approximately 18%. The sample taken for sequencing was blood. The clonotype originates from a person aged 18 to 69 in good health. J is TRBJ1-2 and V is TRBV6-5; unclear D gene. The CDR3 DNA reads as TGTGCCAGCAGTTACGGGAGGCGTGGAGGCTACACCTTC. Residues: CASSYGRRGGYTF.